Below, one TCR beta chain is given with its context. This sample was taken from a study of control samples from healthy donors and cancer patients. Clones were sequenced by immunoSEQ multiplex PCR, and TCRdb holds only the in-frame ones, with some missing. The data show about 92,000 clones, with roughly 78% seen just once and around 9.1% held by the top ten. The germline V and J ends were trimmed by 7 bases and 0 bases, with 7 bases remaining between them. This CDR3 is 13 amino acids long. Germline-derived CDR1 and CDR2 are LNHDA and SQIVND (reference sequence). The sample was blood. The rearrangement uses TRBV19 and TRBJ1-3; the D is unclear. This TCR derives from a woman aged 55 to 70 in good health. Here the CDR3 reads CASKKTSGNTIYF. The CDR3 DNA is TGTGCCAGTAAGAAGACCTCTGGAAACACCATATATTTT.